This T cell receptor (beta chain) emerged from a study of tissue T cells after allogeneic stem cell transplantation. Time point given: mouse harvest day 14 after allogeneic transplant. The graft held 10^6 splenic CD5+ T cells and 10^7 T-cell-depleted bone marrow cells. Tissues came from B6→BALB/c major-mismatch GVHD mice at day 7 or 14. General study points: Which tissue TCRs were alloreactive or antigen-specific was not determined. Some clones might be persisting host cells. Anatomically similar tissues had similar TCR repertoires within each patient.

There are 15 residues in the CDR3. V lost 3 bases and J lost 1; bases outside the gene matches: 3. CDR1 SNHLY and CDR2 FYNGKV come from the germline V gene (reference sequence). This clone was seen more than once but under ten times. Its antigen is unknown. Gene labels here are mouse ones. The CDR3 end is not reached by the read, which stops 1 residue before it; the germline J gene fills it in. CDR3 sequences, V/J genes, frequencies and template counts came from survey-depth TCRbeta sequencing. Clones were sequenced by immunoSEQ multiplex PCR, and TCRdb holds only the in-frame ones, with some missing. Of around 6,800 clones in the sample, approximately 34% were seen once.

This chain links TRBV3 with TRBJ1-5; TRBD1 aligns across 7 bases. The sample was skin. The clonotype comes from a female BALB/c mouse given C57BL/6 T cells with graft-versus-host disease after an allogeneic hematopoietic cell transplant. CDR3: CASSLGRGNNQAPLF. The sequenced CDR3 bases are TGTGCCAGCAGCTTGGGCAGGGGGAACAACCAGGCTCCGCTT.